This note documents a single T cell receptor beta chain sequence. No antigen is known for it. The sample comes from a study of Graves' ophthalmopathy and Graves' hyperthyroidism. Amplification of TCR beta CDR3 regions used RNA transcripts. An opening RT-PCR round employed HTBI primers and preceded a second-round multiplex PCR. Using its own MiXCR run on the multiplex PCR reads, TCRdb lists one record per CDR3 protein. The data contain some 750,000 distinct CDR3 sequences, roughly two fifths of them seen just once; the ten biggest clones take up 44%. PBMCs stemmed from around 10 ml of fresh peripheral blood. Study-wide results and caveats: The blood repertoire also included most expanded thyroid clonotypes above 0.001 frequency. The model predicted progression of ophthalmopathy with a sensitivity of roughly 66%, and its specificity was roughly 77%.

Germline values: CDR1 MNHEY, CDR2 SVGAGI. Germline trimming cut 6 bases from V and 7 bases from J; bases unmatched to any gene: 6. The CDR3 sequence is 13 residues long. Input material: peripheral blood. This chain joins TRBV6-5 and TRBJ1-5; 7 nucleotides match TRBD1. The TCR sequence derives from an adult man with Graves' ophthalmopathy. Here the CDR3 reads CASSRDSTQPQHF. Written as DNA, the CDR3 is TGTGCCAGCAGCCGGGACAGCACACAGCCCCAGCATTTT.